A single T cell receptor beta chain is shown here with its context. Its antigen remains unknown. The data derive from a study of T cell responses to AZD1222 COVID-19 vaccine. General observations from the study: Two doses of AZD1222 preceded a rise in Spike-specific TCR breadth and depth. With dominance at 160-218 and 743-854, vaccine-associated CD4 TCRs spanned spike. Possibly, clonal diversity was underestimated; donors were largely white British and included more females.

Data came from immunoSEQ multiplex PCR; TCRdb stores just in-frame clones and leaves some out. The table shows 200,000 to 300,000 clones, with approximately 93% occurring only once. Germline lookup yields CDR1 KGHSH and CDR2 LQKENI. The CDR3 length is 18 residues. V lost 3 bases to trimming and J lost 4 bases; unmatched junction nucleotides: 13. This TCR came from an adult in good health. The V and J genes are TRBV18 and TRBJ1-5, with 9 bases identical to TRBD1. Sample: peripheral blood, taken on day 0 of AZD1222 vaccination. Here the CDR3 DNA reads TGTGCCAGCTCACCCTTGGGGGGACCCGGGACAGGGAATCAGCCCCAGCATTTT. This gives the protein CASSPLGGPGTGNQPQHF. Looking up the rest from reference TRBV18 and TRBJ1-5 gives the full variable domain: NAGVMQNPRHLVRRRGQEARLRCSPMKGHSHVYWYRQLPEEGLKFMVYLQKENIIDESGMPKERFSAEFPKEGPSILRIQQVVRGDSAAYFCASSPLGGPGTGNQPQHFGDGTRLSIL.